This entry concerns a single TCR beta chain. The sample originates from a study of blood T cell repertoires in COVID-19. Whole-study context: Both acute and convalescent COVID-19 samples were obtained from the United States, Italy and Spain. T cells, B-cell-depleted T cells, or PBMCs supplied cDNA or gDNA.

The germline CDR1 and CDR2 sequences are SGHVS and FNYEAQ. V was cut by 7 bases and J by 7 bases, with 23 bases left in between. The CDR3 loop spans 15 amino acids. Original analysis: Amplification with reference gene primers provided the estimates of nucleated cell counts. Produced via immunoSEQ multiplex PCR; TCRdb's table is partial and in-frame only. V, J and clone size are those of that table, while D and trimming were read from the DNA. The sample yields around 140,000 clones, around 88% seen once. Input material: peripheral blood. The sequence came from a human donor in a cohort sampled during active COVID-19. The chain uses TRBV7-6 and TRBJ2-7; a weak D match, TRBD2 (7 bases). The CDR3 DNA reads as TGTGCCAGCACCCCAGGGGCGGGGGAGCCCAGGGAGCAGTACTTC. Encoded protein: CASTPGAGEPREQYF.